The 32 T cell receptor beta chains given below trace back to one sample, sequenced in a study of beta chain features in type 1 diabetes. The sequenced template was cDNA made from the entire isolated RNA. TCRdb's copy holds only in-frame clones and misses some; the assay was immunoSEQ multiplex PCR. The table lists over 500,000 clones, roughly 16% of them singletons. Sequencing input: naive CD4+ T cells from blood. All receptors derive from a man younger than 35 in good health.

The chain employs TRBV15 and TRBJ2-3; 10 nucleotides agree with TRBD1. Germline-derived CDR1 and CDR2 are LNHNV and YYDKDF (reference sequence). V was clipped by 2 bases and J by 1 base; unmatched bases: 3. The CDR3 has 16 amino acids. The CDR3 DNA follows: TGTGCCACCAGCAGAAAGACAGGGGGCGGCACAGATACGCAGTATTTT. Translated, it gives CATSRKTGGGTDTQYF.

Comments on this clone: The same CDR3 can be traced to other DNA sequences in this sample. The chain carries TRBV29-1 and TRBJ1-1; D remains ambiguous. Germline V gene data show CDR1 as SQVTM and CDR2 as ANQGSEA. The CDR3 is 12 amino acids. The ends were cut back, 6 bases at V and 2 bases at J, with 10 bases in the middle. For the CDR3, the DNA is TGCAGCGTGAGGACGGGAAACACTGAAGCTTTCTTT. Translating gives CSVRTGNTEAFF.

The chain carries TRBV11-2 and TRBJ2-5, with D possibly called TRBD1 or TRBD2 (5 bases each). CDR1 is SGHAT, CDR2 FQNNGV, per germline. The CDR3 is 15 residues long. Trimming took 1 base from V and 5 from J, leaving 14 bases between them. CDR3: CASSLGGETWETQYF. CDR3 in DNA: TGTGCCAGCAGCTTAGGAGGGGAGACGTGGGAGACCCAGTACTTC. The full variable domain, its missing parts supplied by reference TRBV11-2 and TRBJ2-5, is EAGVAQSPRYKIIEKRQSVAFWCNPISGHATLYWYQQILGQGPKLLIQFQNNGVVDDSQLPKDRFSAERLKGVDSTLKIQPAKLEDSAVYLCASSLGGETWETQYFGPGTRLLVL.

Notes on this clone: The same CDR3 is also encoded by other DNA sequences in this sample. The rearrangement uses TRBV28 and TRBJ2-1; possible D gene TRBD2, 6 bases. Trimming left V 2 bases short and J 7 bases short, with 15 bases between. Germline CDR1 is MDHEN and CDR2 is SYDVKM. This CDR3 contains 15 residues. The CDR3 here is CASSLGGLGRNEQFF. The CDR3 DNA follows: TGTGCCAGCAGTTTAGGAGGGCTGGGGAGGAATGAGCAGTTCTTC.

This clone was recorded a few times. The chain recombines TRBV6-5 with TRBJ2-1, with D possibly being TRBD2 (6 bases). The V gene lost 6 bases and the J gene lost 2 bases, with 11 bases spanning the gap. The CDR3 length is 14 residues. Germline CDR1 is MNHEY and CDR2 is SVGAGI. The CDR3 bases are TGTGCCAGCAGCTCACGGGGGACCTACAATGAGCAGTTCTTC. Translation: CASSSRGTYNEQFF.

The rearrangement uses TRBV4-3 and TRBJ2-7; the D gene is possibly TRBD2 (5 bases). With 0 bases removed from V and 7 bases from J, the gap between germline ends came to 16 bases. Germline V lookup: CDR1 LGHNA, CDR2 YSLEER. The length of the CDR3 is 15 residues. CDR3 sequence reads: CASSQDSLGPGEQYF. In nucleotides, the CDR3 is TGCGCCAGCAGCCAAGATTCCCTCGGGCCGGGGGAGCAGTACTTC.

The DNA for the CDR3 is TGTGCCAGCAGCCTCAGACTAGCGGGGGTGACACAAGAGACCCAGTACTTC. This translates into CASSLRLAGVTQETQYF. V is TRBV9 and J is TRBJ2-5, with TRBD2 matching over 12 bases. The CDR3 is 17 residues long. Per the germline V gene, CDR1 is SGDLS and CDR2 is YYNGEE. V lost 4 bases to trimming and J lost 2 bases; unmatched junction nucleotides: 9.

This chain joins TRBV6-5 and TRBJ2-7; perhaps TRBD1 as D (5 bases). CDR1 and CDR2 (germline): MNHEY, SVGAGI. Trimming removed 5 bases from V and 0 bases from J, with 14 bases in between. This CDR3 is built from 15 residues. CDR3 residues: CASSPNRQSSYEQYF. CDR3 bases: TGTGCCAGCAGTCCCAACAGGCAGAGCTCCTACGAGCAGTACTTC.

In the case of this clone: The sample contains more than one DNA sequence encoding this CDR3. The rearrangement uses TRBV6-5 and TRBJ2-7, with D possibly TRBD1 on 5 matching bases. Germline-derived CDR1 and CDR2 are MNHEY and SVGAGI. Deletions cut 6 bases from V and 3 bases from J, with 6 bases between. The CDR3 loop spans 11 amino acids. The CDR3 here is CASRQGYEQYF. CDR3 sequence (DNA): TGTGCCAGCAGGCAGGGCTACGAGCAGTACTTC.

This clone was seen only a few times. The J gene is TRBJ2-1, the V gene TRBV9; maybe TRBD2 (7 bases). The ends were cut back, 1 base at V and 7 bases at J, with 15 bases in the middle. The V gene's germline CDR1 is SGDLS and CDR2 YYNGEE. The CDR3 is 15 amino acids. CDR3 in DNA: TGTGCCAGCAGCGTACTGGGGGGGCCGAATAATGAGCAGTTCTTC. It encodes CASSVLGGPNNEQFF.

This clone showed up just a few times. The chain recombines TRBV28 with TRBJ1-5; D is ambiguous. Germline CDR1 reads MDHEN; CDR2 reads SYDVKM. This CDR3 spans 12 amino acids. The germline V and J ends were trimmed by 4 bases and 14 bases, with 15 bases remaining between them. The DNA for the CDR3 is TGTGCCAGCAGTTCCTGGAGCCCCGGGAAGCATTTT. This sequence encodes CASSSWSPGKHF. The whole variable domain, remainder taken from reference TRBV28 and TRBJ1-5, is DVKVTQSSRYLVKRTGEKVFLECVQDMDHENMFWYRQDPGLGLRLIYFSYDVKMKEKGDIPEGYSVSREKKERFSLILESASTNQTSMYLCASSSWSPGKHFGDGTRLSIL.

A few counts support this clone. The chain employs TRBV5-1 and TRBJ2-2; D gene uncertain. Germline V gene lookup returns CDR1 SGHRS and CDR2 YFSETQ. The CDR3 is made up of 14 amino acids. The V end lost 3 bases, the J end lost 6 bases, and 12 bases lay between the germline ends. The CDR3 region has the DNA TGCGCCAGCAGCTCCTTGGACCTGCCCGGGGAGCTGTTTTTT. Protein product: CASSSLDLPGELFF.

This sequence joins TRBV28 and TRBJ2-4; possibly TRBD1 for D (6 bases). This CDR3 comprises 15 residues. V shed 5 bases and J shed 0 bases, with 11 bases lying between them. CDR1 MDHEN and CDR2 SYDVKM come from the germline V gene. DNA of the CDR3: TGTGCCAGCAGTCGGACAGAAATAGCCAAAAACATTCAGTACTTC. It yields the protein CASSRTEIAKNIQYF.

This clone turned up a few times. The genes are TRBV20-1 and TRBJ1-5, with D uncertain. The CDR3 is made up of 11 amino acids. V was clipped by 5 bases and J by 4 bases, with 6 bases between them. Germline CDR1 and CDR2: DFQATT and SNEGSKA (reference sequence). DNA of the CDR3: TGCAGTGCTTCCCGAAATCAGCCCCAGCATTTT. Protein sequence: CSASRNQPQHF.

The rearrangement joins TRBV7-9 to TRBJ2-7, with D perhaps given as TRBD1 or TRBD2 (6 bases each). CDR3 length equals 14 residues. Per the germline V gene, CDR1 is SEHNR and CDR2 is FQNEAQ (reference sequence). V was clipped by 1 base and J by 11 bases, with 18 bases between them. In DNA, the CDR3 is TGTGCCAGCAGCTTAGTGTCTGGTTGGGGGGACAAGTACTTC. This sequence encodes CASSLVSGWGDKYF.

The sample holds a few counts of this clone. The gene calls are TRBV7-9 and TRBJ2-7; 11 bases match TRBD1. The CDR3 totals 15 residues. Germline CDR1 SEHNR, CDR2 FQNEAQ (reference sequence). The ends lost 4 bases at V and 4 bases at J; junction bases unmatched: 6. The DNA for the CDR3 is TGTGCCAGCAGCTCAGGGACAGGGGGTTGGTACGAGCAGTACTTC. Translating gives CASSSGTGGWYEQYF.

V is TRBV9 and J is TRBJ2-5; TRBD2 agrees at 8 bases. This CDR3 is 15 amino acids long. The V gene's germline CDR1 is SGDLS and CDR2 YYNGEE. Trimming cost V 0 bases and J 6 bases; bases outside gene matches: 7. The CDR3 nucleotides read TGTGCCAGCAGCGTAGAGACCGGGGGGGCGAAGACCCAGTACTTC. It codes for CASSVETGGAKTQYF.

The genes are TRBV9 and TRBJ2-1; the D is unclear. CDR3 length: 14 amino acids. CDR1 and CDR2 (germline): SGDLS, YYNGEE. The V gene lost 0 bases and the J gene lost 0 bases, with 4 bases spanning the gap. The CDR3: CASSVEGSYNEQFF. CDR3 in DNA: TGTGCCAGCAGCGTAGAGGGCTCCTACAATGAGCAGTTCTTC. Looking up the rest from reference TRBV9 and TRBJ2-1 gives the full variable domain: DSGVTQTPKHLITATGQRVTLRCSPRSGDLSVYWYQQSLDQGLQFLIQYYNGEERAKGNILERFSAQQFPDLHSELNLSSLELGDSALYFCASSVEGSYNEQFFGPGTRLTVL.

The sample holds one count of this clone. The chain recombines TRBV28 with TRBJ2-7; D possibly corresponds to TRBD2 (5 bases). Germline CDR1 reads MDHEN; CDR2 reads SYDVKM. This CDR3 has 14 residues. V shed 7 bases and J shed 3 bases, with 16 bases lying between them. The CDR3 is CASTNAGGIYEQYF. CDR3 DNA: TGTGCCAGCACAAACGCGGGTGGTATCTACGAGCAGTACTTC.

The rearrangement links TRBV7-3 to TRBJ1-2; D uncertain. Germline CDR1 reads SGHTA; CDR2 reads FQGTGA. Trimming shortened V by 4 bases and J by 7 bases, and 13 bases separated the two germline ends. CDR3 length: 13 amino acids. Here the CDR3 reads CASSWRGSTGYTF. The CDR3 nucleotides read TGTGCCAGCAGCTGGCGGGGAAGTACTGGCTACACCTTC.

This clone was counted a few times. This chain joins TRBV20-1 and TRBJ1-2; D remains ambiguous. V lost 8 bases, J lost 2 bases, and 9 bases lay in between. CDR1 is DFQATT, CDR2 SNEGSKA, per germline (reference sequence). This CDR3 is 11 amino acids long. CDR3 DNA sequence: TGCAGTTCCCGAATGAACTATGGCTACACCTTC. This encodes CSSRMNYGYTF.

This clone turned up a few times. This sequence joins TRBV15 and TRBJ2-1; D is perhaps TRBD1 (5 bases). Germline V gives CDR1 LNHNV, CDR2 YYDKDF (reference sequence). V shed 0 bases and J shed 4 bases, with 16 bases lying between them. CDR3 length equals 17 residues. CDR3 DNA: TGTGCCACCAGCAGAGAAGGGGTTAGCCGTATGTACAATGAGCAGTTCTTC. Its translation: CATSREGVSRMYNEQFF. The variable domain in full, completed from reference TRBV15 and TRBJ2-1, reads DAMVIQNPRYQVTQFGKPVTLSCSQTLNHNVMYWYQQKSSQAPKLLFHYYDKDFNNEADTPDNFQSRRPNTSFCFLDIRSPGLGDTAMYLCATSREGVSRMYNEQFFGPGTRLTVL.

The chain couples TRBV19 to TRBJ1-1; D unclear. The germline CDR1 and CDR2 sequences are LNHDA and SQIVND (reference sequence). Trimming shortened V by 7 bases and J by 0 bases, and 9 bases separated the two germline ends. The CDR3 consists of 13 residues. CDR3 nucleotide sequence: TGTGCCAGTACCCCGGGGATGAACACTGAAGCTTTCTTT. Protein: CASTPGMNTEAFF.

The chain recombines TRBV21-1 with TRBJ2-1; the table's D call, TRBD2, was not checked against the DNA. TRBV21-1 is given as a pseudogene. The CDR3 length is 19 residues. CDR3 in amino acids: CASSSKGGDTGASYNEQFF. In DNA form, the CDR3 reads TGTGCCAGCAGTTCTAAGGGAGGGGATACCGGGGCCTCCTACAATGAGCAGTTCTTC.

The CDR3 loop reads CASSPLAARGGTEAFF. CDR3 in DNA: TGTGCCAGCAGTCCGCTGGCGGCAAGGGGGGGCACTGAAGCTTTCTTT. V and J are TRBV28 and TRBJ1-1; D might be TRBD1 (6 bases). CDR1 is MDHEN, CDR2 SYDVKM, per germline. Trimming left V 5 bases short and J 4 bases short, with 20 bases between. The CDR3 has 16 residues.

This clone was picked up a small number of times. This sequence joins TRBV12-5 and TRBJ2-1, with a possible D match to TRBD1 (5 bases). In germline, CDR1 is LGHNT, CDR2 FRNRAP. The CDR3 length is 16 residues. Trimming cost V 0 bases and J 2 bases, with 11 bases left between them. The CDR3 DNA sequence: TGTGCTAGTGGTTTGGTACTCCAGGGAACCTACAATGAGCAGTTCTTC. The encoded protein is CASGLVLQGTYNEQFF.

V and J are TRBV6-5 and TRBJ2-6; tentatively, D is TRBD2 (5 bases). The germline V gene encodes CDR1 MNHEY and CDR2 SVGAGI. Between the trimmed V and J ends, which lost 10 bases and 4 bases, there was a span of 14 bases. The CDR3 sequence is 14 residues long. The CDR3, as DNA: TGTGCCATCAGCGGACCGGAAGGGGCCAACGTCCTGACTTTC. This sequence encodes CAISGPEGANVLTF.

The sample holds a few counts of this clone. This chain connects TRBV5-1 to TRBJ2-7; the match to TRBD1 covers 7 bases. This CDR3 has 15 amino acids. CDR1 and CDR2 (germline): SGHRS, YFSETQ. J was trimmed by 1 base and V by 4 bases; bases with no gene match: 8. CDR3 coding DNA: TGCGCCAGCAGCACGACAGGGCCCAATTCCTACGAGCAGTACTTC. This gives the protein CASSTTGPNSYEQYF. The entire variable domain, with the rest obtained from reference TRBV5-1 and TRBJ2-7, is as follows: KAGVTQTPRYLIKTRGQQVTLSCSPISGHRSVSWYQQTPGQGLQFLFEYFSETQRNKGNFPGRFSGRQFSNSRSEMNVSTLELGDSALYLCASSTTGPNSYEQYFGPGTRLTVT.

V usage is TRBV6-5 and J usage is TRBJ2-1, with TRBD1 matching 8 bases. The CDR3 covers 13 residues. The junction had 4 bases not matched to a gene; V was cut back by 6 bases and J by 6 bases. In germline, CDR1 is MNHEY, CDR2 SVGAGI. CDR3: CASRGTGINEQFF. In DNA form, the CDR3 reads TGTGCCAGCAGGGGGACAGGCATCAATGAGCAGTTCTTC.

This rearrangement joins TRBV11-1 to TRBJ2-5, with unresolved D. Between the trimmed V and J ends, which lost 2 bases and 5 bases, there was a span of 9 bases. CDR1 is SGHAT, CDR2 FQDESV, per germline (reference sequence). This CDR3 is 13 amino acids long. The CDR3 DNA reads TGTGCCAGCAGCTTACGGCGGAAGGAGACCCAGTACTTC. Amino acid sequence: CASSLRRKETQYF.

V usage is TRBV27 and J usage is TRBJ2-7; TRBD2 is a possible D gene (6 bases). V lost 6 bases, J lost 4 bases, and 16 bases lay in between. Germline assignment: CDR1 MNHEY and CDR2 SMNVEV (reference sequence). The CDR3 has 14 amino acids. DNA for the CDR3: TGTGCCAGCAGCCCGGGGGTCCAGAAATACGAGCAGTACTTC. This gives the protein CASSPGVQKYEQYF.

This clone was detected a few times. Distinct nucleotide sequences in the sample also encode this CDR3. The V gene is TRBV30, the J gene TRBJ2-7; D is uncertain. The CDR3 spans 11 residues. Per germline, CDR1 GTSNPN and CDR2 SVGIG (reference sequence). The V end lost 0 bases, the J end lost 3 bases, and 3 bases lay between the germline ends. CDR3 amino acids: CAWSVLYEQYF. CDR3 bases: TGTGCCTGGAGTGTACTCTACGAGCAGTACTTC.